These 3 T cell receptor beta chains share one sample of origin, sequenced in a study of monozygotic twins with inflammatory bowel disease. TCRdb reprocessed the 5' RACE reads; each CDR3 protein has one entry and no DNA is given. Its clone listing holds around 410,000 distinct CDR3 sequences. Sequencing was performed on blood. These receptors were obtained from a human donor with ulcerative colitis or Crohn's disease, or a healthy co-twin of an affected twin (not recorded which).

CDR3 in amino acids: CASSYLPSNSGYTF. This sequence joins TRBV6-6 and TRBJ1-2. Germline CDR1 reads MNHNY; CDR2 reads SVGAGI (reference sequence). CDR3 length equals 14 residues.

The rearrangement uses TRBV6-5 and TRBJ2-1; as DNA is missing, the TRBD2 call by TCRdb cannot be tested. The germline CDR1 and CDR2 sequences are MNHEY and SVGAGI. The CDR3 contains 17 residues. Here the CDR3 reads CASCSFLPSGGSNEQFF.

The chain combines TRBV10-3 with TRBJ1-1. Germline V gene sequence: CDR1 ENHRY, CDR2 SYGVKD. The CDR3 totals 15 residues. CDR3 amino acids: CAISERQTLNTEAFF.